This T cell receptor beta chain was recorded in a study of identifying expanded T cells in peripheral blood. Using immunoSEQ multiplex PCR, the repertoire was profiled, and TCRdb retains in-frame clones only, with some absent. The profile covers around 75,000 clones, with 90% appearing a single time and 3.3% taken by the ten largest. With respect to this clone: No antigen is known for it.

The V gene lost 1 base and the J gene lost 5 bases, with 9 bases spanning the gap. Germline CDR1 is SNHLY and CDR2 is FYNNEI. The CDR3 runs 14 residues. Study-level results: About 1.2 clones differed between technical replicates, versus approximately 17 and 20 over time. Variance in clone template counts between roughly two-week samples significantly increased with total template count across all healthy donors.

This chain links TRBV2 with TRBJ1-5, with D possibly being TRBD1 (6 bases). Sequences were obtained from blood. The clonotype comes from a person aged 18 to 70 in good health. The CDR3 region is CASSEERGYQPQHF. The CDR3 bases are TGTGCCAGCAGTGAAGAGAGGGGGTATCAGCCCCAGCATTTT.